These 22 T cell receptor beta chains originate from one sample sequenced in a study of regulatory T cells in long-lasting Graves disease. Libraries of TCR beta came from iRepertoire HTBI primers plus Arm-PCR of CDR3 regions. One entry per CDR3 protein, called by TCRdb with MiXCR from the multiplex PCR reads. Here the sample spans roughly 510,000 distinct CDR3 sequences, around 16% being singletons. Specified time point: newly diagnosed GD, antithyroid drugs for less than 3 months. RNA extracted from PBMCs served as the sequencing template. This sample also appeared in a second study, on T cells in Graves' hyperthyroidism and ophthalmopathy.

Material: peripheral blood mononuclear cells (PBMCs), obtained at new diagnosis, from a patient treated with antithyroid drugs. These receptors were obtained from a man aged 18 to 30 with Graves disease.

This clonotype was found many times. The genes are TRBV2 and TRBJ2-1, with TRBD1 matching over 8 bases. The length of the CDR3 is 13 residues. Germline CDR1 reads SNHLY; CDR2 reads FYNNEI. Trimming cost V 5 bases and J 8 bases; bases outside gene matches: 5. The DNA for the CDR3 is TGTGCCAGCAGTCGGACAGGGTTGGATGAGCAGTTCTTC. Translating it yields CASSRTGLDEQFF.

This clonotype has at least ten counts. The V gene is TRBV7-2, the J gene TRBJ2-7; TRBD2 aligns across 7 bases. The CDR3 has 16 amino acids. The trim removed 5 bases at V and 0 bases at J, leaving 10 bases unmatched. From germline, CDR1 is SGHTA and CDR2 FQGNSA. The DNA for the CDR3 is TGTGCCAGCAGCCCCTGGGGCGGGGGTTCCTCCTACGAGCAGTACTTC. Translating gives CASSPWGGGSSYEQYF.

The chain recombines TRBV7-9 with TRBJ2-1; D is ambiguous. CDR1 and CDR2 from the germline V gene are SEHNR and FQNEAQ (reference sequence). CDR3 length: 15 residues. V lost 5 bases and J 2 bases, leaving 13 bases between the germline ends. CDR3 coding DNA: TGTGCCAGCAGCGAGTCCTCTACGGCCTACAATGAGCAGTTCTTC. Its translation is CASSESSTAYNEQFF.

This clonotype was observed at least ten times. The rearrangement joins TRBV7-8 to TRBJ2-2; no definite D call. This CDR3 is built from 13 residues. The ends were cut back, 1 base at V and 6 bases at J, with 6 bases in the middle. Per the germline V gene, CDR1 is SGHVS and CDR2 is FQNEAQ. CDR3 sequence: CASSLVVAGELFF. The CDR3 DNA follows: TGTGCCAGCAGCTTAGTAGTGGCCGGGGAGCTGTTTTTT.

This chain links TRBV7-2 with TRBJ2-1; 9 bases match TRBD2. The CDR3 totals 15 residues. V shed 0 bases, J shed 6 bases, and the junction held 3 bases outside the gene matches. Looked up from germline, CDR1 is SGHTA and CDR2 is FQGNSA. The CDR3 sequence is CASSLASGSINEQFF. The CDR3 DNA sequence: TGTGCCAGCAGCTTAGCTAGCGGGAGTATCAATGAGCAGTTCTTC. Variable domain in full (rest from reference TRBV7-2 and TRBJ2-1): GAGVSQSPSNKVTEKGKDVELRCDPISGHTALYWYRQSLGQGLEFLIYFQGNSAPDKSGLPSDRFSAERTGGSVSTLTIQRTQQEDSAVYLCASSLASGSINEQFFGPGTRLTVL.

This clonotype was detected only a few times. The genes are TRBV13 and TRBJ2-5; D might be TRBD1 (7 bases). V dropped 5 bases and J dropped 4 bases, with 17 bases sitting between them. Germline CDR1 and CDR2: PRHDT and FYEKMQ (reference sequence). The CDR3 consists of 15 residues. In nucleotides, the CDR3 is TGTGCCAGCAGCGCCTTACAGGGGAGGAGAGAGACCCAGTACTTC. The encoded protein is CASSALQGRRETQYF.

The chain joins TRBV28 to TRBJ2-3; 12 nucleotides agree with TRBD2. The CDR3 is 16 residues long. After removal of 6 bases from V and 4 bases from J, the junction contained 8 bases not matched to a gene. Germline CDR1 and CDR2: MDHEN and SYDVKM. CDR3 in amino acids: CASSPSSGGGPDTQYF. The CDR3 DNA follows: TGTGCCAGCAGCCCGTCTAGCGGGGGGGGGCCAGATACGCAGTATTTT. The full variable domain, its missing parts supplied by reference TRBV28 and TRBJ2-3, is DVKVTQSSRYLVKRTGEKVFLECVQDMDHENMFWYRQDPGLGLRLIYFSYDVKMKEKGDIPEGYSVSREKKERFSLILESASTNQTSMYLCASSPSSGGGPDTQYFGPGTRLTVL.

This clonotype was seen at least ten times. This chain uses TRBV12-3 or TRBV12-4 with TRBJ2-7; 7 bases agree with TRBD2. Unmatched junction bases numbered 8, after V lost 6 bases and J lost 0 bases. The CDR3 length is 15 residues. CDR3 nucleotides: TGTGCCAGCAGGCGACGGAGCGGGGACTCCTACGAGCAGTACTTC. The encoded protein is CASRRRSGDSYEQYF.

This clonotype was observed at least ten times. The V and J genes are TRBV11-2 and TRBJ1-5, with D hard to call. Germline V gene sequence: CDR1 SGHAT, CDR2 FQNNGV. Trimming took off 1 base at V and 1 base at J, with 11 bases between the two ends. The CDR3 length is 16 residues. In nucleotides, the CDR3 is TGTGCCAGCAGCTTAGGGACCCGGTCGAGCAATCAGCCCCAGCATTTT. It encodes CASSLGTRSSNQPQHF.

This clonotype was recorded a few times. The chain couples TRBV15 to TRBJ2-1, with no clear D. This CDR3 spans 13 amino acids. The ends were cut back, 0 bases at V and 12 bases at J, with 12 bases in the middle. Germline loops: CDR1 LNHNV, CDR2 YYDKDF (reference sequence). CDR3 sequence: CATSRDNSRGQFF. CDR3 coding DNA: TGTGCCACCAGCAGAGATAATTCTCGTGGGCAGTTCTTC.

This clonotype was detected only a few times. The rearrangement uses TRBV18 and TRBJ2-3; no definite D call. The germline V gene encodes CDR1 KGHSH and CDR2 LQKENI. The CDR3 loop spans 16 amino acids. V was shortened by 2 bases and J by 0 bases, with 12 bases between the two germline ends. CDR3 loop: CASSPVTVTSTDTQYF. Here the CDR3 DNA reads TGTGCCAGCTCACCAGTTACAGTGACTAGCACAGATACGCAGTATTTT.

Remarks on this clonotype: With a far larger clone one base away, a read error is the likely cause. The CDR3 reads CASRTSGSSYNEQYF. The CDR3, as DNA: TGTGCCAGCAGAACTAGCGGGAGCTCCTACAATGAGCAGTACTTC. This chain uses TRBV27 with TRBJ2-4; 11 bases line up with TRBD2. The CDR3 consists of 15 residues. Per the germline V gene, CDR1 is MNHEY and CDR2 is SMNVEV (reference sequence). The J segment lost 13 bases and the V segment lost 6 bases, leaving 14 bases of the junction unmatched.

This clonotype was seen a handful of times. The chain combines TRBV18 with TRBJ1-5; a possible D gene is TRBD1 (6 bases). Trimming cost V 2 bases and J 7 bases, with 18 bases left between them. CDR1 is KGHSH and CDR2 is LQKENI in the germline V gene. This CDR3 region has 16 residues. CDR3 sequence (DNA): TGTGCCAGCTCACCAGACGGGGGGCAGGGGAGACAGCCCCAGCATTTT. Amino acid sequence: CASSPDGGQGRQPQHF.

The chain links TRBV6-1 to TRBJ1-1; 7 bases match TRBD1. V was pared by 2 bases and J by 1 base, with 10 bases of the junction left unmatched. Germline V gene lookup returns CDR1 MNHNS and CDR2 SASEGT. CDR3 length: 17 residues. In DNA form, the CDR3 reads TGTGCCAGCAGTGAATCCCGACAGGGAGGAAGGAACACTGAAGCTTTCTTT. This gives the protein CASSESRQGGRNTEAFF.

This clonotype was detected only a few times. The chain couples TRBV29-1 to TRBJ1-2; TRBD1 matches at 7 bases. This CDR3 is built from 13 residues. CDR1 is SQVTM and CDR2 is ANQGSEA in the germline V gene. With V trimmed by 5 bases and J by 6 bases, 9 bases remained unmatched. The CDR3 is CSVNGQVSNGYTF. CDR3 in DNA: TGCAGCGTTAACGGACAGGTATCGAATGGCTACACCTTC.

CDR3 loop: CATSDLLENGHPGDYGYTF. For the CDR3, the DNA is TGTGCCACCAGTGATTTGCTCGAGAACGGACACCCGGGGGACTATGGCTACACCTTC. This chain connects TRBV24-1 to TRBJ1-2, with D perhaps matching TRBD1 (5 bases). Per the germline V gene, CDR1 is KGHDR and CDR2 is SFDVKD. V was trimmed by 0 bases and J by 3 bases, leaving 22 bases between them. There are 19 residues in the CDR3.

This clonotype showed up just a few times. The V call is TRBV13, the J call TRBJ2-1; D gene uncertain. CDR1 PRHDT and CDR2 FYEKMQ come from the germline V gene (reference sequence). Trimming took 4 bases from V and 0 from J, leaving 10 bases between them. The CDR3 spans 15 residues. The CDR3: CASSSSWGSYNEQFF. DNA for the CDR3: TGTGCCAGCAGCTCAAGCTGGGGCTCCTACAATGAGCAGTTCTTC.

A remark on this clonotype: Only one base separates this from a far larger clonotype, so it likely reflects a read error. The chain combines TRBV11-1 with TRBJ2-7; D possibly matches TRBD1 or TRBD2 (5 bases each). The germline V gene encodes CDR1 SGHAT and CDR2 FQDESV (reference sequence). With 5 bases removed from V and 5 bases from J, the gap between germline ends came to 13 bases. This CDR3 comprises 13 residues. CDR3 sequence: CASSEGPNHEQYF. The CDR3 bases are TGTGCCAGCAGCGAGGGACCGAACCACGAGCAGTACTTC.

This rearrangement joins TRBV20-1 to TRBJ1-2, with D uncertain. Germline CDR1 and CDR2: DFQATT and SNEGSKA (reference sequence). V was cut by 3 bases and J by 3 bases, with 8 bases left in between. The CDR3 runs to 12 residues. This CDR3 reads CSASPSDYGYTF. The CDR3 DNA is TGCAGTGCTAGCCCCAGCGACTATGGCTACACCTTC.

This clonotype was observed at least ten times. The chain employs TRBV7-9 and TRBJ2-4, with D possibly being TRBD1 or TRBD2 (5 bases each). Trimming left V 4 bases short and J 1 base short, with 8 bases between. The CDR3 totals 14 residues. The germline gives CDR1 SEHNR, CDR2 FQNEAQ (reference sequence). This CDR3 is CASSWDGAKNIQYF. The CDR3 DNA reads TGTGCCAGCAGCTGGGACGGTGCCAAAAACATTCAGTACTTC.

The chain recombines TRBV20-1 with TRBJ2-2; 13 bases fit TRBD2. CDR1 and CDR2 from the germline V gene are DFQATT and SNEGSKA (reference sequence). Trimming removed 5 bases from V and 6 bases from J; junction bases left unmatched: 9. This CDR3 has 16 amino acids. CDR3 coding DNA: TGCAGTGCTTATGGCGGACTAGCGGGGGCGGCCGGGGAGCTGTTTTTT. It specifies CSAYGGLAGAAGELFF.

This clonotype was seen only a few times. The V gene is TRBV4-1, the J gene TRBJ2-1; D may correspond to TRBD1 or TRBD2 (5 bases each). Trimming left V 0 bases short and J 10 bases short, with 16 bases between. The length of the CDR3 is 15 residues. Germline V gene lookup returns CDR1 MGHRA and CDR2 YSYEKL. For the CDR3, the DNA is TGCGCCAGCAGCCAAGAGCTTGGGGCTAGCCCGGAGCAGTTCTTC. Protein product: CASSQELGASPEQFF.